The following is a TCR beta chain sequence with its context. The sample contains more than one DNA sequence encoding this CDR3. Measured with immunoSEQ multiplex PCR; TCRdb has only the in-frame clones, and not every one. In the table there are some 1,900,000 clones, about 95% of which are singletons. This sample is drawn from a study of shared clonotypes between healthy human individuals. The CDR3 length is 14 residues. CDR1 is SGDLS and CDR2 is YYNGEE in the germline V gene. V was cut by 0 bases and J by 3 bases, with 10 bases left in between. CD8 cells regarded as naive lacked CD45RO, were positively chosen for CCR7, and omitted terminally differentiated effector memory CD45RA+ cells.

Source material: naive CD8+ T cells sorted from blood. This receptor was identified in a man aged 18 to 29 in good health. V is TRBV9 and J is TRBJ2-7, with D perhaps being TRBD1 or TRBD2 (6 bases each). The CDR3 protein is CASSVGGDNYEQYF. DNA for the CDR3: TGTGCCAGCAGCGTAGGGGGGGACAACTACGAGCAGTACTTC.